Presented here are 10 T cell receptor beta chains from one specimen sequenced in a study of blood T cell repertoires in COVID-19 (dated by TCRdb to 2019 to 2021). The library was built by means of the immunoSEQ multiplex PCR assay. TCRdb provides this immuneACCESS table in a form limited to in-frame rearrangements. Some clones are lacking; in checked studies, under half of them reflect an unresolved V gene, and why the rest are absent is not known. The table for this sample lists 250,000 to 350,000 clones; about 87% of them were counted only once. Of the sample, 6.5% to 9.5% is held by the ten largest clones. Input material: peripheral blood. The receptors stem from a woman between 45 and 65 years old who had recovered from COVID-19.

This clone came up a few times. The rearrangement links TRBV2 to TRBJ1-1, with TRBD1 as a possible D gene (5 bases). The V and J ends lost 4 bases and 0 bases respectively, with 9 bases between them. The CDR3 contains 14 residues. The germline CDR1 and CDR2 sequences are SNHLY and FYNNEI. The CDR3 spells CASSVQTVNTEAFF. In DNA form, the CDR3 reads TGTGCCAGCAGTGTCCAGACAGTGAACACTGAAGCTTTCTTT.

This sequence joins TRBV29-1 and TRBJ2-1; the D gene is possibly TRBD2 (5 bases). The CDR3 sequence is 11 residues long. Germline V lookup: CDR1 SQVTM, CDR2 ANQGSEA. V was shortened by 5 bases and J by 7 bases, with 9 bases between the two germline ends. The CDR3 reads CSVSRGNEQFF. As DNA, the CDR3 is TGCAGCGTTTCTCGAGGGAATGAGCAGTTCTTC.

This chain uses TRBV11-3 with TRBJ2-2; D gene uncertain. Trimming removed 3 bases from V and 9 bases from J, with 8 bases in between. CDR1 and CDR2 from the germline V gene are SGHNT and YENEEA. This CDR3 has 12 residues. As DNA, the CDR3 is TGTGCCAGCAGCTTCTTCGGTAGGGAGCTGTTTTTT. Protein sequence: CASSFFGRELFF.

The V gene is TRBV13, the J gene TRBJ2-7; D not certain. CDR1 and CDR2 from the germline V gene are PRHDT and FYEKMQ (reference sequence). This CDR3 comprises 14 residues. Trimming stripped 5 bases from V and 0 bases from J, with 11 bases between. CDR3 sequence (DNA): TGTGCCAGCAGCATGCGACATTTCTCCTACGAGCAGTACTTC. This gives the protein CASSMRHFSYEQYF.

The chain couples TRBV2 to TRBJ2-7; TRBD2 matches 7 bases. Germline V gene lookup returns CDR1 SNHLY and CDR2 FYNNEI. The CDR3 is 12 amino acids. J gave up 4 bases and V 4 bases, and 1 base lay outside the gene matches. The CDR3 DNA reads TGTGCCAGCAGTGTGGGAGGGTACGAGCAGTACTTC. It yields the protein CASSVGGYEQYF.

CDR3 in amino acids: CASSYSPAYEQYF. CDR3 sequence (DNA): TGTGCCAGCAGTTACTCGCCGGCCTACGAGCAGTACTTC. The V gene is TRBV6-5, the J gene TRBJ2-7, with unresolved D. The ends were cut back, 0 bases at V and 2 bases at J, with 5 bases in the middle. The CDR3 runs to 13 residues. In germline, CDR1 is MNHEY, CDR2 SVGAGI.

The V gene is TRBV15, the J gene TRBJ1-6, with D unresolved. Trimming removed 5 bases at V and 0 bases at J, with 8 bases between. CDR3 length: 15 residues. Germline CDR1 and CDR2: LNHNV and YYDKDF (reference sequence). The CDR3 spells CATSPQSSYNSPLHF. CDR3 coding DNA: TGTGCCACCAGCCCACAGAGCTCCTATAATTCACCCCTCCACTTT.

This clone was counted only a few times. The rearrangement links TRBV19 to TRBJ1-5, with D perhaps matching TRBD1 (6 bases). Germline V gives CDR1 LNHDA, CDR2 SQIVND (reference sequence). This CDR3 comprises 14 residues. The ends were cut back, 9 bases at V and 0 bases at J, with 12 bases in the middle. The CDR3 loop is CASRQDNSNQPQHF. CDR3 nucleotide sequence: TGTGCCAGCCGACAGGATAATAGCAATCAGCCCCAGCATTTT.

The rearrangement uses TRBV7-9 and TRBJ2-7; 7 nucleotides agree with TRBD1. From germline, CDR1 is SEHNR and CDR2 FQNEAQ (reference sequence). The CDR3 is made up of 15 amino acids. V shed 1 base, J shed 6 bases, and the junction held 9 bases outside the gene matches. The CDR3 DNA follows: TGTGCCAGCAGCTTAGAAGTTCGACAGGGTCGCGAGCAGTACTTC. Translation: CASSLEVRQGREQYF.

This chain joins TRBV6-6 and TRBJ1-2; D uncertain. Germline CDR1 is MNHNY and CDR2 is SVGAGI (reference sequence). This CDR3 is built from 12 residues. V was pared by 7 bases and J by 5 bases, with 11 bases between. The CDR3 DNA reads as TGTGCCAGCAAGCGGGGAGGATATGGCTACACCTTC. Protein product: CASKRGGYGYTF.